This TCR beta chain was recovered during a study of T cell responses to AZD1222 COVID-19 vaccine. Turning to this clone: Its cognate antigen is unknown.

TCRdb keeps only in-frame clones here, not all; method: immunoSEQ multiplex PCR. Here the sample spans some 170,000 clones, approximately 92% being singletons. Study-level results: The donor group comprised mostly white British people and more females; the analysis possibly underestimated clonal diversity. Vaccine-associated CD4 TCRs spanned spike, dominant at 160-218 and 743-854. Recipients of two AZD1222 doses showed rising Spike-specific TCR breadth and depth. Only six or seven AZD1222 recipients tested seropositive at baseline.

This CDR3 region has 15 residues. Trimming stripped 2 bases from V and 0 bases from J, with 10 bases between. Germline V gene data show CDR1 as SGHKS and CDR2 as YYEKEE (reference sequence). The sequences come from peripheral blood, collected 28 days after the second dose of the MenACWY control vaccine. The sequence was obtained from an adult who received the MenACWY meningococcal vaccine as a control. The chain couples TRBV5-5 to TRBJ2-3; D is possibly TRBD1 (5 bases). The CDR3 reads CASSLRTPSTDTQYF. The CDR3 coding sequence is TGTGCCAGCAGCTTAAGGACACCTAGCACAGATACGCAGTATTTT.